These 7 T cell receptor beta chains came from one sample sequenced in a study of blood T cell repertoires in COVID-19. Measured with immunoSEQ multiplex PCR; TCRdb has only the in-frame clones, and not every one. This table has roughly 70,000 clones, 85% to 90% appearing once. The sequenced sample consisted of peripheral blood. Source of these receptors: a woman of 80 years or more with active COVID-19.

The chain employs TRBV13 and TRBJ2-5; 7 nucleotides agree with TRBD2. This CDR3 region has 17 residues. CDR1 and CDR2 (germline): PRHDT, FYEKMQ (reference sequence). V shed 5 bases and J 5 bases; nucleotides not matched to a gene: 17. CDR3 sequence (DNA): TGTGCCAGCAGCACTCGGACTAGTCGCCTGTGGGGGGAGACCCAGTACTTC. Protein product: CASSTRTSRLWGETQYF.

The V gene is TRBV28, the J gene TRBJ1-5; no clear D gene. The germline V and J ends were trimmed by 3 bases and 5 bases, with 8 bases remaining between them. CDR1 is MDHEN, CDR2 SYDVKM, per germline. CDR3 size: 13 residues. In DNA, the CDR3 is TGTGCCAGCAGTTTCGTCCTGTATCAGCCCCAGCATTTT. Translating gives CASSFVLYQPQHF. Complete variable domain (other parts from reference TRBV28 and TRBJ1-5): DVKVTQSSRYLVKRTGEKVFLECVQDMDHENMFWYRQDPGLGLRLIYFSYDVKMKEKGDIPEGYSVSREKKERFSLILESASTNQTSMYLCASSFVLYQPQHFGDGTRLSIL.

This chain joins TRBV25-1 and TRBJ2-1; TRBD2 matches at 8 bases. The CDR3 is 15 amino acids. Germline-derived CDR1 and CDR2 are MGHDK and SYGVNS. J gave up 6 bases and V 1 base, and 5 bases lay outside the gene matches. The CDR3 reads CASSESRTSTNEQFF. CDR3 nucleotide sequence: TGTGCCAGCAGTGAATCGAGGACTAGCACCAATGAGCAGTTCTTC.

This clone was seen a handful of times. CDR3 coding DNA: TGTGCCAGCAGCCCCGTTGGGCGCGGGAGGGGGATCAATGAGCAGTTCTTC. Translation gives CASSPVGRGRGINEQFF. This chain uses TRBV11-2 with TRBJ2-1; 9 bases align to TRBD2. The CDR3 covers 17 residues. V gave up 5 bases and J gave up 6 bases; unmatched junction bases: 14. Germline CDR1 reads SGHAT; CDR2 reads FQNNGV. Combining the CDR3 with reference TRBV11-2 and TRBJ2-1 gives the whole variable domain EAGVAQSPRYKIIEKRQSVAFWCNPISGHATLYWYQQILGQGPKLLIQFQNNGVVDDSQLPKDRFSAERLKGVDSTLKIQPAKLEDSAVYLCASSPVGRGRGINEQFFGPGTRLTVL.

The rearrangement uses TRBV7-3 and TRBJ2-1; 8 positions match TRBD2. Looked up from germline, CDR1 is SGHTA and CDR2 is FQGTGA. The J segment lost 4 bases and the V segment lost 5 bases, leaving 7 bases of the junction unmatched. The CDR3 runs 15 residues. In DNA form, the CDR3 reads TGTGCCAGCAGCACAACTAGCGGAGCATACAATGAGCAGTTCTTC. Amino acid sequence: CASSTTSGAYNEQFF.

The chain recombines TRBV6-2 or TRBV6-3 with TRBJ1-1; 9 bases are shared with TRBD1. The germline gives CDR1 MNHEY, CDR2 SVGEGT. The V and J ends lost 6 bases and 1 base, in that order; junction bases with no gene match: 12. This CDR3 is built from 17 residues. The CDR3 DNA sequence: TGTGCCAGCAGCTCTCTGTTACAGGGGGCCCCGAACACTGAAGCTTTCTTT. Translating gives CASSSLLQGAPNTEAFF.

This clone was seen more than once but under ten times. In DNA form, the CDR3 reads TGTGCCAGCAACCTCCCCAGCGGGACCCAGTACTTC. It specifies CASNLPSGTQYF. The genes are TRBV6-5 and TRBJ2-5, with D perhaps TRBD2 (5 bases). The germline CDR1 and CDR2 sequences are MNHEY and SVGAGI. Trimming removed 7 bases at V and 7 bases at J, with 13 bases between. There are 12 residues in the CDR3.